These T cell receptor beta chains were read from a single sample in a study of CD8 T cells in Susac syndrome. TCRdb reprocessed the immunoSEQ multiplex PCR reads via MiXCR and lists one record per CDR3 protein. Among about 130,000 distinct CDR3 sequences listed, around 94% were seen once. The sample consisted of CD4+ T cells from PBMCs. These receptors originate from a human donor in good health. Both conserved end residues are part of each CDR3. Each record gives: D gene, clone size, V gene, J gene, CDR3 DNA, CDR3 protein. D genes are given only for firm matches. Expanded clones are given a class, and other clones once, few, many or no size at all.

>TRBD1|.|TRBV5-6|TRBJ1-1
TGTGCCAGCAGCCCTCGGACAGGGCTGAACACTGAAGCTTTCTTT
CASSPRTGLNTEAFF
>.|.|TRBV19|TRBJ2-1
TGTGCCAGTACCATGGGGTGGGGGGGGGCAAATGAGCAGTTCTTC
CASTMGWGGANEQFF
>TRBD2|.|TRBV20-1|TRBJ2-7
TGCAGTGCCTCGACTAGCGGGAGGCAGAACGAGCAGTACTTC
CSASTSGRQNEQYF
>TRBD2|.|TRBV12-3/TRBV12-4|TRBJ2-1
TGTGCCAGCACCTCTAGCGGGAGGGACCCAAAGCAGTTCTTC
CASTSSGRDPKQFF
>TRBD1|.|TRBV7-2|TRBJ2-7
TGTGCCAGCAGCTTAGGGGGGGACAGGTTTTCCTACGAGCAGTACTTC
CASSLGGDRFSYEQYF
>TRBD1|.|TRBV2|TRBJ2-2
TGTGCCAGCAGGGGGACAGGGAATCCCGGGGAGCTGTTTTTT
CASRGTGNPGELFF
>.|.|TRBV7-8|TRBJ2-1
TGTGCCAGCAGCTTATTCAGGACACCCCCTAGCTCCTACAATGAGCAGTTCTTC
CASSLFRTPPSSYNEQFF
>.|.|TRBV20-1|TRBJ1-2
TGCAGTGCTAGAGATAGCGTCCTGGGACGGAGTTATGGCTACACCTTC
CSARDSVLGRSYGYTF
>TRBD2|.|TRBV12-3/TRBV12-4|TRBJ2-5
TGTGCCAGCAGTTTGGGACTAGCCCGGCAAGAGACCCAGTACTTC
CASSLGLARQETQYF
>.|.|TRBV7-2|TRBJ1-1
TGTGCCAGCAGCTACGACAGGCTCTCCACTGAAGCTTTCTTT
CASSYDRLSTEAFF
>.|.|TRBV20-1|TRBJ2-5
TGCAGTGCCTTTCAGGGGACCCAAGAGACCCAGTACTTC
CSAFQGTQETQYF
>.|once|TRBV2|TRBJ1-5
TGTGCCAGCAGTGAGGAGGGACGCAATCAGCCCCAGCATTTT
CASSEEGRNQPQHF
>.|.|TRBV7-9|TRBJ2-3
TGTGCCAGCTCCCTTACAGGGGGGGCAGATACGCAGTATTTT
CASSLTGGADTQYF
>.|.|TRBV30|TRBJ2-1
TGTGCCTGGAACCATCTAGCGTACTCCTACAATGAGCAGTTCTTC
CAWNHLAYSYNEQFF
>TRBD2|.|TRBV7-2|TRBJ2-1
TGTGCCAGCAGCTCGGGACTAGGGAAGGGTGAGCAGTTCTTC
CASSSGLGKGEQFF
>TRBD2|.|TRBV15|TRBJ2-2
TGTGCCACCAGCACCCGACTAGCGGCGAACACCGGGGAGCTGTTTTTT
CATSTRLAANTGELFF
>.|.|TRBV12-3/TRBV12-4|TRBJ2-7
TGTGCCAGCAGTTTGGGGTTCGCCTTCTACGAGCAGTACTTC
CASSLGFAFYEQYF